A selection of T cell receptor beta chains follows, all from one sample in a study of beta chain features in type 1 diabetes. TCRdb's copy holds only in-frame clones and misses some; the assay was immunoSEQ multiplex PCR. In the table there are about 280,000 clones, over 14% of which are singletons. The sequencing input was naive CD4+ T cells from blood. The receptor set was obtained from a man between 18 and 29 years old with type 1 diabetes. Both conserved end residues are part of each CDR3. The D gene is left open where the match is weak. Expanded clones get a size class; other rows say once, few or many, or leave the size out.

few	TRBV28	NA	TRBJ2-4	TGTGCCAGCAGTTTGGCCCCGATCAGGGGTTCGGCCAAAAACATTCAGTACTTC	CASSLAPIRGSAKNIQYF
few	TRBV20-1	TRBD2	TRBJ2-7	TGCAGTGCTAGTAGCGGGGGGGCCAGTTTCTTC	CSASSGGASFF
few	TRBV25-1	TRBD1	TRBJ2-7	TGTGCCAGCAGGAACTCCGGGACAGAATACGAGCAGTACTTC	CASRNSGTEYEQYF
NA	TRBV28	NA	TRBJ2-1	TGTGCCAGCAGTCCACCATACAATCAGGGGTTTGAGCAGTTCTTC	CASSPPYNQGFEQFF
NA	TRBV30	NA	TRBJ1-5	TGTGCCTGGAGTCTAATGTGGCATGAGGGCAATCAGCCCCAGCATTTT	CAWSLMWHEGNQPQHF
NA	TRBV6-5	NA	TRBJ2-1	TGTGCCAGCAGTTACGGGGGCGGGGGAATGGGAGAGCAGTTCTTC	CASSYGGGGMGEQFF
NA	TRBV28	NA	TRBJ1-5	TGTGCCAGCAGTTTTAGCAGCAGAAACAATCAGCCCCAGCATTTT	CASSFSSRNNQPQHF
NA	TRBV16	NA	TRBJ1-5	TGTGCCAGCAGCCAATCAGACCGGGGATCCCAGCATTTT	CASSQSDRGSQHF
NA	TRBV29-1	TRBD1	TRBJ2-2	TGCAGCGTTGCCAGGGGGCAGGCCACCGGGGAGCTGTTTTTT	CSVARGQATGELFF
NA	TRBV19	TRBD1	TRBJ1-5	TGTGCCAGTAGTATTTCGGGCAGGGGGGCTCTTGGCAACCAGCCCCAGCATTTT	CASSISGRGALGNQPQHF
NA	TRBV5-4	TRBD1	TRBJ2-1	TGTGCCAGCAGCATAGGACAGGGGAGTTGGAATGAGCAGTTCTTC	CASSIGQGSWNEQFF
NA	TRBV28	NA	TRBJ2-7	TGTGCCAGCAGTCTACGGTCCGACGAGCAGTACTTC	CASSLRSDEQYF
NA	TRBV9	NA	TRBJ2-1	TGTGCCCGCCACGCCGGTTTCTTC	CARHAGFF
NA	TRBV5-1	NA	TRBJ2-7	TGCGCCAGCAGCTTGCTGGGCCCAGGGATACACGAGCAGTACTTC	CASSLLGPGIHEQYF
few	TRBV5-6	NA	TRBJ2-1	TGTGCCAGCAGCTTGCGGAGCTGGACAGGGGCTCGTCAGCGGGAGGGGCAGTTCTTC	CASSLRSWTGARQREGQFF